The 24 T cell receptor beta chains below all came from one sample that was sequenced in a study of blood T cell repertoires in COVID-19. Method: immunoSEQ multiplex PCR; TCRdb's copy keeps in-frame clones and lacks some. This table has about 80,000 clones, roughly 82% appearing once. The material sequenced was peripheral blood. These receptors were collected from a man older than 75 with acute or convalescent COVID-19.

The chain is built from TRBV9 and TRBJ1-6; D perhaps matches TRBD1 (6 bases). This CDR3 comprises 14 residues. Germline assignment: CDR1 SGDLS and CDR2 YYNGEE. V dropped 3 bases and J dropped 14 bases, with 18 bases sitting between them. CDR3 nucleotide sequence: TGTGCCAGCAGCGAAGGGACACCGATTCGGACCCTCCACTTT. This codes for CASSEGTPIRTLHF.

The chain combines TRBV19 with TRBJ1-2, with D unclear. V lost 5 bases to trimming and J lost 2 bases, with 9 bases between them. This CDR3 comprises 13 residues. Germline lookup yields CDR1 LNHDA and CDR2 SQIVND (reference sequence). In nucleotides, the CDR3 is TGTGCCAGTAGTCCTATTGCCAACTATGGCTACACCTTC. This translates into CASSPIANYGYTF.

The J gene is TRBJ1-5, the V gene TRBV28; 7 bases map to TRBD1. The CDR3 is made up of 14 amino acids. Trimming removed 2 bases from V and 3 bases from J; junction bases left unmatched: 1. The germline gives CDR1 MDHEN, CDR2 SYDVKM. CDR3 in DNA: TGTGCCAGCAGTTTAGGACAGGTCAATCAGCCCCAGCATTTT. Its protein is CASSLGQVNQPQHF.

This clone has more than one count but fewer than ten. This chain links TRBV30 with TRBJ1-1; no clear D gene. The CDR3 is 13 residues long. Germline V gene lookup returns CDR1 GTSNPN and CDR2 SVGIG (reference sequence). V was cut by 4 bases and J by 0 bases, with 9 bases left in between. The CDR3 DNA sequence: TGTGCCTGGAAAATAAACATGAACACTGAAGCTTTCTTT. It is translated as CAWKINMNTEAFF.

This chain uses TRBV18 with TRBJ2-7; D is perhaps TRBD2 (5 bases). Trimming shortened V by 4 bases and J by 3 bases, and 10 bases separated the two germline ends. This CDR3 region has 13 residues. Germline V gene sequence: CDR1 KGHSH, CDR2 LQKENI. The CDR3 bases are TGTGCCAGCTCACAAGGGAGAGACTACGAGCAGTACTTC. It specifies CASSQGRDYEQYF.

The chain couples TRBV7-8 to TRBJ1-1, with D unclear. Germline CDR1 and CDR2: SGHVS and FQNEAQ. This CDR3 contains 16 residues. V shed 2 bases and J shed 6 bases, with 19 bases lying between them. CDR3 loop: CASSLYDLHERSEAFF. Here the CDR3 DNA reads TGTGCCAGCAGCTTATACGACCTTCATGAGAGGTCTGAAGCTTTCTTT.

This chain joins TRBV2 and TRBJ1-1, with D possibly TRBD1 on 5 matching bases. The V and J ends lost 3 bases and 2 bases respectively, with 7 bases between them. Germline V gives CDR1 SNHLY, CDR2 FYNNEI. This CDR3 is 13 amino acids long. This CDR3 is CASSDQGNTEAFF. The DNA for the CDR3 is TGTGCCAGCAGTGATCAGGGAAACACTGAAGCTTTCTTT.

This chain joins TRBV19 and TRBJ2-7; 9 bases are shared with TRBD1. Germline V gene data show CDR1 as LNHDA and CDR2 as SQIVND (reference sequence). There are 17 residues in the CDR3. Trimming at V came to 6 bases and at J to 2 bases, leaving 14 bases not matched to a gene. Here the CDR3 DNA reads TGTGCCAGTAGAGCAAATGCCGCGGGACAGGGAACCTACGAGCAGTACTTC. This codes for CASRANAAGQGTYEQYF.

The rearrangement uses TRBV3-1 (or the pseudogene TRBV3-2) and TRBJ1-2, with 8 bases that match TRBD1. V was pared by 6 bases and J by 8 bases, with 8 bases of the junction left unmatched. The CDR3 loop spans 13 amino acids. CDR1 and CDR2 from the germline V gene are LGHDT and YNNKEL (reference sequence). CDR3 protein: CASRQDRDGGYTF. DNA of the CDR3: TGTGCCAGCAGACAGGACAGGGACGGGGGCTACACCTTC.

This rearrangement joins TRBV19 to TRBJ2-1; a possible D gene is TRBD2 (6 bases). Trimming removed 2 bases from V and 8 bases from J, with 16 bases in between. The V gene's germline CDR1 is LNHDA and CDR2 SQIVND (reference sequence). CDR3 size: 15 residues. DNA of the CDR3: TGTGCCAGTAGTATAACCGACGCGGGGTGGGATGAGCAGTTCTTC. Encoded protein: CASSITDAGWDEQFF.

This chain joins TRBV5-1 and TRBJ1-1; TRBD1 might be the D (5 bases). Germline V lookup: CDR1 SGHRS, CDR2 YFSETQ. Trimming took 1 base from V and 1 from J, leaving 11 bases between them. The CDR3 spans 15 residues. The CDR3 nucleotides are TGCGCCAGCAGCTTGAATGGACAAAAGAACACTGAAGCTTTCTTT. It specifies CASSLNGQKNTEAFF. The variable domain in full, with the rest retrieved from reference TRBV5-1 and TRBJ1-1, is KAGVTQTPRYLIKTRGQQVTLSCSPISGHRSVSWYQQTPGQGLQFLFEYFSETQRNKGNFPGRFSGRQFSNSRSEMNVSTLELGDSALYLCASSLNGQKNTEAFFGQGTRLTVV.

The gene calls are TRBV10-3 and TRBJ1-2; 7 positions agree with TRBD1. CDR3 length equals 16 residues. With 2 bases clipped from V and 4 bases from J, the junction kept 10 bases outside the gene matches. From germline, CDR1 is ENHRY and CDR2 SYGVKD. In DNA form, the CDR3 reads TGTGCCATCAGTGAGAGCCAGGGGGGAGAAGCCTATGGCTACACCTTC. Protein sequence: CAISESQGGEAYGYTF.

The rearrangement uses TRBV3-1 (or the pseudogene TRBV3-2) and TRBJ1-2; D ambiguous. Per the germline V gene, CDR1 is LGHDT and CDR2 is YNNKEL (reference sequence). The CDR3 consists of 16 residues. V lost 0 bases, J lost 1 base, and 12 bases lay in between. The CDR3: CASSQEGRGSNYGYTF. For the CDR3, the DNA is TGTGCCAGCAGCCAAGAAGGTCGGGGAAGTAACTATGGCTACACCTTC.

The CDR3 DNA sequence: TGTGCCAGCAGCGAGGACAGGGGAAGCAATCAGCCCCAGCATTTT. Residues: CASSEDRGSNQPQHF. The chain has TRBV6-5 and TRBJ1-5, with 9 bases lining up with TRBD1. Germline-derived CDR1 and CDR2 are MNHEY and SVGAGI. The CDR3 runs 15 residues. V was pared by 6 bases and J by 1 base, with 4 bases of the junction left unmatched.

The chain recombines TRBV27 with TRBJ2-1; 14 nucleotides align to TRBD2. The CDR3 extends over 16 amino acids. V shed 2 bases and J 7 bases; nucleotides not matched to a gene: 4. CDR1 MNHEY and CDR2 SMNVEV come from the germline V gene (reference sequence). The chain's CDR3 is CASSLGRLAGGNEQFF. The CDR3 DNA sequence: TGTGCCAGCAGTTTAGGGCGACTAGCGGGGGGGAATGAGCAGTTCTTC.

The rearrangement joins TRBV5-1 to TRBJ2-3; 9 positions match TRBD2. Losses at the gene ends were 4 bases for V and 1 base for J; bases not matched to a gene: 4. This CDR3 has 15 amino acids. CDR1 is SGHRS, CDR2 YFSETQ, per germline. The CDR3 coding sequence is TGCGCCAGCAGCATTAGCGGGGGAGGCACAGATACGCAGTATTTT. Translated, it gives CASSISGGGTDTQYF.

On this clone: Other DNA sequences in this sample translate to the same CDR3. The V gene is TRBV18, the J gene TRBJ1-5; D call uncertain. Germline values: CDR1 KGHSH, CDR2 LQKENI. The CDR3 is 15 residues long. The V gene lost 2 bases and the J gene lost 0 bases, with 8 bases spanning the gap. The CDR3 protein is CASSPGIDSNQPQHF. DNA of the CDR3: TGTGCCAGCTCACCAGGCATCGATAGCAATCAGCCCCAGCATTTT.

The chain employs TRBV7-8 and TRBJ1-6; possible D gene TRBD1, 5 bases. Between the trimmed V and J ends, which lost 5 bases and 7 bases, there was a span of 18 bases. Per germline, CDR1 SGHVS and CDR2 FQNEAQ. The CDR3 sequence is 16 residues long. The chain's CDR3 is CASSPWGDGDNSPLHF. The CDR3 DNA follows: TGTGCCAGCAGCCCCTGGGGGGACGGCGACAATTCACCCCTCCACTTT.

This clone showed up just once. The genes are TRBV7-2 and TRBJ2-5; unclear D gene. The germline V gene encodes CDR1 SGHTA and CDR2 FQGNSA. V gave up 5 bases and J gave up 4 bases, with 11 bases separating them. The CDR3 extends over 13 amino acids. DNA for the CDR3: TGTGCCAGCAGCCCACGCGTGAGAGAGACCCAGTACTTC. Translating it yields CASSPRVRETQYF. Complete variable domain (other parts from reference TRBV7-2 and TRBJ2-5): GAGVSQSPSNKVTEKGKDVELRCDPISGHTALYWYRQSLGQGLEFLIYFQGNSAPDKSGLPSDRFSAERTGGSVSTLTIQRTQQEDSAVYLCASSPRVRETQYFGPGTRLLVL.

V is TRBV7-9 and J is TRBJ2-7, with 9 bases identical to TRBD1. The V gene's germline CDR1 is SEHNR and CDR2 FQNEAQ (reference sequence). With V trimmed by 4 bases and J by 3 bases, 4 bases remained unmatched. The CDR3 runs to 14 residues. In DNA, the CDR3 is TGTGCCAGCAGCTCCGGACAGGGGCACTACGAGCAGTACTTC. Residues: CASSSGQGHYEQYF.

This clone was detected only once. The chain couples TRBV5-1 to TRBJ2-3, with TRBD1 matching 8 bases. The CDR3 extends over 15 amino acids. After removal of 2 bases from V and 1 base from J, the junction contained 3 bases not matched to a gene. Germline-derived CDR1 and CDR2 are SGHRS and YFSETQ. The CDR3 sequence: CASSLQGGGTDTQYF. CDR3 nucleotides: TGCGCCAGCAGCTTACAGGGGGGCGGCACAGATACGCAGTATTTT.

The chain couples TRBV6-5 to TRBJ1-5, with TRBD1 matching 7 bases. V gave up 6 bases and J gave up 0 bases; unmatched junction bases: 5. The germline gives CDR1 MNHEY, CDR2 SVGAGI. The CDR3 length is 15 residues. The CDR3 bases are TGTGCCAGCAGCAGAGACAGGGATAGCAATCAGCCCCAGCATTTT. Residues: CASSRDRDSNQPQHF.

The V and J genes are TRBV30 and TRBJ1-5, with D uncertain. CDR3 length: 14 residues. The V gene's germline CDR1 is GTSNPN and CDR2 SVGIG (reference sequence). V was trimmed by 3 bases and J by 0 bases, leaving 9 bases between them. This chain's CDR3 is CAWSATTSNQPQHF. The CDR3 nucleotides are TGTGCCTGGAGCGCGACAACTAGCAATCAGCCCCAGCATTTT. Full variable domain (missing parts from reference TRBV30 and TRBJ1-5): SQTIHQWPATLVQPVGSPLSLECTVEGTSNPNLYWYRQAAGRGLQLLFYSVGIGQISSEVPQNLSASRPQDRQFILSSKKLLLSDSGFYLCAWSATTSNQPQHFGDGTRLSIL.

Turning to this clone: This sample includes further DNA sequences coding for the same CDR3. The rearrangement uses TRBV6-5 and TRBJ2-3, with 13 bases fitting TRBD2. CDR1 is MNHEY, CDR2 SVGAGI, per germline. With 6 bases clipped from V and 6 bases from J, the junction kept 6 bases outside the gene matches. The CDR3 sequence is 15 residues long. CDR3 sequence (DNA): TGTGCCAGCAGGACACTAGCGGGGGGGCCCGATACGCAGTATTTT. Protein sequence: CASRTLAGGPDTQYF.